One and the same sample provided the 19 T cell receptor beta chains below, sequenced in a study of cytomegalovirus exposure and HLA in healthy donors. Method: immunoSEQ multiplex PCR; TCRdb's copy keeps in-frame clones and lacks some. This sample has about 160,000 clones; under 90% occur once, and the top ten carry more than 3.5%. Material: PBMCs. Receptor source: a man between 18 and 35 years old in good health and CMV-seropositive.

The rearrangement joins TRBV19 to TRBJ1-2; TRBD1 matches at 9 bases. The CDR3 length is 16 residues. J was trimmed by 3 bases and V by 2 bases; bases with no gene match: 7. The germline V gene encodes CDR1 LNHDA and CDR2 SQIVND (reference sequence). CDR3 bases: TGTGCCAGTAGTATAACGGCAACAGGGGGCTACTATGGCTACACCTTC. The encoded protein is CASSITATGGYYGYTF.

In nucleotides, the CDR3 is TGTGCCAGCAGCTTCTGGACAGGGCCTTCCTACGAGCAGTACTTC. This codes for CASSFWTGPSYEQYF. The chain combines TRBV5-4 with TRBJ2-7, with 8 nucleotides matching TRBD1. CDR3 length: 15 residues. The germline gives CDR1 SGHNT, CDR2 YYREEE (reference sequence). V lost 2 bases to trimming and J lost 1 base; unmatched junction nucleotides: 5. The entire variable domain, with the rest obtained from reference TRBV5-4 and TRBJ2-7, is as follows: ETGVTQSPTHLIKTRGQQVTLRCSSQSGHNTVSWYQQALGQGPQFIFQYYREEENGRGNFPPRFSGLQFPNYSSELNVNALELDDSALYLCASSFWTGPSYEQYFGPGTRLTVT.

The rearrangement links TRBV18 to TRBJ2-3; 8 bases fit TRBD2. Unmatched junction bases numbered 6, after V lost 0 bases and J lost 4 bases. The CDR3 length is 16 residues. Germline CDR1 is KGHSH and CDR2 is LQKENI. The CDR3 coding sequence is TGTGCCAGCTCACCACCTTCCGGACTAGCAGCAGATACGCAGTATTTT. This sequence encodes CASSPPSGLAADTQYF.

The J gene is TRBJ2-2, the V gene TRBV11-3, with 12 bases identical to TRBD2. Germline-derived CDR1 and CDR2 are SGHNT and YENEEA. J was trimmed by 3 bases and V by 5 bases; bases with no gene match: 7. The CDR3 contains 17 residues. As DNA, the CDR3 is TGTGCCAGCAGCCGTCGACTAGCGGGAGATCACACCGGGGAGCTGTTTTTT. Its protein is CASSRRLAGDHTGELFF.

The rearrangement uses TRBV6-6 and TRBJ2-7; 9 positions agree with TRBD1. V gave up 6 bases and J gave up 7 bases; unmatched junction bases: 7. Germline CDR1 reads MNHNY; CDR2 reads SVGAGI (reference sequence). CDR3 size: 13 residues. Written as DNA, the CDR3 is TGTGCCAGCAGGACAGGGGGAGGTATTGAGCAGTACTTC. It codes for CASRTGGGIEQYF.

The V call is TRBV7-9, the J call TRBJ2-7; 11 bases fit TRBD2. Losses at the gene ends were 5 bases for V and 3 bases for J; bases not matched to a gene: 12. Germline V gene data show CDR1 as SEHNR and CDR2 as FQNEAQ (reference sequence). The CDR3 loop spans 17 amino acids. CDR3: CASSARLAGSALYEQYF. DNA for the CDR3: TGTGCCAGCAGCGCCCGACTAGCGGGGAGTGCCCTCTACGAGCAGTACTTC. The whole variable domain, filled in from reference TRBV7-9 and TRBJ2-7, reads DTGVSQNPRHKITKRGQNVTFRCDPISEHNRLYWYRQTLGQGPEFLTYFQNEAQLEKSRLLSDRFSAERPKGSFSTLEIQRTEQGDSAMYLCASSARLAGSALYEQYFGPGTRLTVT.

The rearrangement joins TRBV19 to TRBJ2-1; possible D gene TRBD2, 5 bases. The CDR3 loop spans 14 amino acids. The ends were cut back, 2 bases at V and 5 bases at J, with 10 bases in the middle. Per germline, CDR1 LNHDA and CDR2 SQIVND (reference sequence). The DNA of the CDR3 is TGTGCCAGTAGTATAACCTCAGCGGACAATGAGCAGTTCTTC. Residues: CASSITSADNEQFF.

This clone was counted once. The sample carries other DNA sequences with the same CDR3. The chain is built from TRBV6-5 and TRBJ2-3, with 9 bases lining up with TRBD2. J was trimmed by 1 base and V by 3 bases; bases with no gene match: 2. The germline V gene has CDR1 MNHEY and CDR2 SVGAGI. The CDR3 sequence is 15 residues long. The CDR3: CASSYVAGGTDTQYF. In nucleotides, the CDR3 is TGTGCCAGCAGTTATGTAGCGGGAGGCACAGATACGCAGTATTTT.

This clone was detected only once. The V and J genes are TRBV5-5 and TRBJ1-5; weak D call: TRBD1 (5 bases). Trimming pared 0 bases from V and 6 bases from J, leaving 13 bases between. CDR3 length: 15 residues. Per germline, CDR1 SGHKS and CDR2 YYEKEE (reference sequence). The DNA for the CDR3 is TGTGCCAGCAGCTTGGGTCAGGGAAAACTTCAGCCCCAGCATTTT. Its translation is CASSLGQGKLQPQHF.

This chain connects TRBV19 to TRBJ1-4; D is unclear. Trimming removed 3 bases from V and 4 bases from J, with 15 bases in between. Germline V lookup: CDR1 LNHDA, CDR2 SQIVND (reference sequence). The CDR3 runs 16 residues. The CDR3 DNA reads as TGTGCCAGTAGTATGTCCGGGGTCAAGGTTAATGAAAAACTGTTTTTT. Amino acid sequence: CASSMSGVKVNEKLFF.

The rearrangement uses TRBV11-2 and TRBJ1-4, with D unclear. The CDR3 is 12 residues long. Looked up from germline, CDR1 is SGHAT and CDR2 is FQNNGV. V was pared by 3 bases and J by 8 bases, with 7 bases between. CDR3 amino acids: CASSFVGEKLFF. The DNA for the CDR3 is TGTGCCAGCAGCTTCGTGGGCGAAAAACTGTTTTTT. Filled out from reference TRBV11-2 and TRBJ1-4, the complete variable domain reads EAGVAQSPRYKIIEKRQSVAFWCNPISGHATLYWYQQILGQGPKLLIQFQNNGVVDDSQLPKDRFSAERLKGVDSTLKIQPAKLEDSAVYLCASSFVGEKLFFGSGTQLSVL.

J is TRBJ2-5 and V is TRBV10-1; D perhaps matches TRBD2 (5 bases). The CDR3 consists of 14 residues. Looked up from germline, CDR1 is WNHNN and CDR2 is SYGVQD (reference sequence). V was cut by 2 bases and J by 3 bases, with 10 bases left in between. The CDR3 DNA follows: TGCGCCAGCAGTGAGAGCGGCACTGAAGAGACCCAGTACTTC. Encoded protein: CASSESGTEETQYF.

The chain uses TRBV5-1 and TRBJ2-5, with 9 bases that match TRBD1. Germline assignment: CDR1 SGHRS and CDR2 YFSETQ. Trimming removed 4 bases from V and 2 bases from J; junction bases left unmatched: 15. The CDR3 runs 18 residues. CDR3 in DNA: TGCGCCAGCAGCCGAGGACAGGGGAGCGCGGGACTTCAAGAGACCCAGTACTTC. This translates into CASSRGQGSAGLQETQYF.

The chain is built from TRBV11-2 and TRBJ2-1; D unresolved. Trimming pared 0 bases from V and 0 bases from J, leaving 9 bases between. CDR1 SGHAT and CDR2 FQNNGV come from the germline V gene. The CDR3 is made up of 16 amino acids. The CDR3 nucleotides are TGTGCCAGCAGCTTAGAAGCGTTGAGCTCCTACAATGAGCAGTTCTTC. Translated, it gives CASSLEALSSYNEQFF.

For this clone: Other DNA sequences of this sample code for an identical CDR3. J is TRBJ1-5 and V is TRBV27; 8 bases fit TRBD1. CDR3 size: 14 residues. V lost 5 bases to trimming and J lost 2 bases; unmatched junction nucleotides: 2. Germline-derived CDR1 and CDR2 are MNHEY and SMNVEV (reference sequence). The CDR3 reads CASSPGQGNQPQHF. CDR3 DNA: TGTGCCAGCAGTCCGGGACAGGGCAATCAGCCCCAGCATTTT.

The rearrangement joins TRBV7-8 to TRBJ1-5, with D possibly being TRBD1 (5 bases). V was pared by 0 bases and J by 1 base, with 10 bases between. CDR1 and CDR2 (germline): SGHVS, FQNEAQ. The CDR3 is 16 residues long. The CDR3 sequence: CASSLAGAGSNQPQHF. DNA for the CDR3: TGTGCCAGCAGCTTAGCAGGGGCTGGAAGCAATCAGCCCCAGCATTTT.

The CDR3 DNA reads TGTGCCAGCAGCTTAGTCCGGGGACGGCGGGAGCGCACCGGGGAGCTGTTTTTT. This encodes CASSLVRGRRERTGELFF. The genes are TRBV11-2 and TRBJ2-2; 7 bases align to TRBD2. The CDR3 totals 18 residues. Germline assignment: CDR1 SGHAT and CDR2 FQNNGV. Germline trimming cut 1 base from V and 4 bases from J; bases unmatched to any gene: 12.

The CDR3 nucleotides read TGTGCCAGCAAGGGACAGGGGCAGCCCCAGCATTTT. The encoded protein is CASKGQGQPQHF. The genes are TRBV27 and TRBJ1-5; TRBD1 matches 10 bases. V trimming: 7 bases; J trimming: 7 bases; junction bases outside the gene matches: 1. Germline V gives CDR1 MNHEY, CDR2 SMNVEV (reference sequence). The CDR3 loop spans 12 amino acids.

The rearrangement uses TRBV9 and TRBJ2-1; 8 positions match TRBD2. This CDR3 is built from 15 residues. Germline CDR1 SGDLS, CDR2 YYNGEE. V dropped 2 bases and J dropped 4; count of bases not matched to a gene: 5. The CDR3 is CASSVGAGAYNEQFF. In nucleotides, the CDR3 is TGTGCCAGCAGCGTCGGAGCGGGGGCTTACAATGAGCAGTTCTTC. The full variable domain, its missing parts supplied by reference TRBV9 and TRBJ2-1, is DSGVTQTPKHLITATGQRVTLRCSPRSGDLSVYWYQQSLDQGLQFLIQYYNGEERAKGNILERFSAQQFPDLHSELNLSSLELGDSALYFCASSVGAGAYNEQFFGPGTRLTVL.